This entry lists 2 T cell receptor beta chains sequenced from one sample in a study of T cell responses to AZD1222 COVID-19 vaccine. Here immunoSEQ multiplex PCR was the method, and the copy in TCRdb shows in-frame clones only, minus some. The profile shows approximately 100,000 clones, about 90% of them singletons. Sequenced material: peripheral blood, taken on day 0 of AZD1222 vaccination. These receptors were collected from an adult in good health.

The rearrangement joins TRBV19 to TRBJ2-2; D not resolved. The V gene lost 6 bases and the J gene lost 0 bases, with 20 bases spanning the gap. Germline CDR1 is LNHDA and CDR2 is SQIVND (reference sequence). CDR3 length: 18 residues. CDR3 nucleotides: TGTGCCAGTAGCGATTCACGGCGGACGGCGACGAACACCGGGGAGCTGTTTTTT. This encodes CASSDSRRTATNTGELFF.

J is TRBJ1-1 and V is TRBV28; D is possibly TRBD1 (5 bases). The CDR3 sequence is 14 residues long. The germline V and J ends were trimmed by 5 bases and 6 bases, with 16 bases remaining between them. Germline V gene lookup returns CDR1 MDHEN and CDR2 SYDVKM. CDR3 protein: CASSSRRGGSEAFF. The CDR3 bases are TGTGCCAGCAGTAGCCGCCGGGGGGGATCTGAAGCTTTCTTT.